This T cell receptor beta chain was recorded in a study of T-cell reconstitution after alpha-beta-depleted transplantation in children. Library preparation (for TCRbeta) was performed with unique molecular identifiers. A single record per CDR3 protein comes from TCRdb applying MiXCR to the PCR reads. The table has some 530,000 distinct CDR3 sequences, roughly an eighth seen once. V was trimmed by 0 bases and J by 6 bases, leaving 9 bases between them. There are 14 residues in the CDR3. The sample was PBMCs from the stem cell graft donor, taken from the stem cell graft. The genes are TRBV12-3 or TRBV12-4 and TRBJ1-5; D remains ambiguous. This clonotype was obtained from a human donor who donated a stem cell graft to a child with combined immunodeficiency. This CDR3 is CASSLAQGFQPQHF. The CDR3 nucleotides are TGTGCCAGCAGTTTAGCGCAAGGGTTTCAGCCCCAGCATTTT.